This T cell receptor (beta chain) was sequenced for a study of CD4 and CD8 cells across lung adenocarcinoma regions. This clonotype was counted many times. One entry per CDR3 protein results from TCRdb running MiXCR on the PCR reads. The repertoire consists of tens of thousands of distinct CDR3 sequences, with roughly 50% occurring once and the leading ten covering around 50%. Sequenced material: CD8+ T cells from the center of a lung tumor. This clonotype was obtained from a male donor with lung adenocarcinoma. The CD4 and CD8 labels of this study may be unreliable.

The CDR3 DNA is TGTGCCAGCAGTTATGGCGGTGGCTACACCTTC. This codes for CASSYGGGYTF. The chain couples TRBV6-5 to TRBJ1-2; D unresolved. The germline V and J ends were trimmed by 3 bases and 7 bases, with 6 bases remaining between them. This CDR3 has 11 amino acids. CDR1 MNHEY and CDR2 SVGAGI come from the germline V gene.